This T cell receptor beta chain was sequenced during a study of blood T cell repertoires in COVID-19. Study summary: From the United States, Italy and Spain came samples of acute and convalescent COVID-19.

Per the authors' pipeline: Amplified reference gene primers provided the basis for estimating nucleated cell counts. Clones were read by immunoSEQ multiplex PCR, and TCRdb kept only the in-frame ones, dropping some. V, J and clone size are those of that table, while D and trimming were read from the DNA. Among roughly 70,000 clones listed, more than 75% were seen once. This CDR3 is 17 amino acids long. Germline-derived CDR1 and CDR2 are SGHVS and FQNEAQ. After removal of 5 bases from V and 7 bases from J, the junction contained 17 bases not matched to a gene. The chain links TRBV7-8 to TRBJ2-7, with TRBD1 matching over 10 bases. This TCR was sampled from a man aged 45-65 years with active COVID-19. The sequenced sample consisted of peripheral blood. CDR3 region: CASSAPGQGTRTGEQYF. The DNA for the CDR3 is TGTGCCAGCAGCGCCCCGGGACAGGGGACTCGGACGGGGGAGCAGTACTTC.